These 14 T cell receptor beta chains came from one sample sequenced in a study of T cells in localized non-small cell lung cancer. This table comes from immunoSEQ multiplex PCR, and its TCRdb copy is limited to in-frame clones, with some not included. The table records 2,500 to 3,500 clones, around 20% of them present only once. The starting material was lung tumor tissue, obtained before any cancer treatment. Receptors were obtained from a man aged 40-75 years with stage I lung adenocarcinoma.

V is TRBV29-1 and J is TRBJ1-1, with D possibly matching TRBD1 (5 bases). CDR1 and CDR2 from the germline V gene are SQVTM and ANQGSEA. This CDR3 has 14 amino acids. The V and J ends lost 4 bases and 0 bases respectively, with 12 bases between them. The CDR3 protein is CSVAGTVMNTEAFF. The CDR3 DNA is TGCAGCGTTGCCGGGACGGTGATGAACACTGAAGCTTTCTTT.

This chain joins TRBV11-3 and TRBJ2-1; 7 bases fit TRBD2. Germline-derived CDR1 and CDR2 are SGHNT and YENEEA. The CDR3 contains 15 residues. Germline trimming cut 4 bases from V and 2 bases from J; bases unmatched to any gene: 5. As DNA, the CDR3 is TGTGCCAGCAGCTGGGACTACCAAACCTACAATGAGCAGTTCTTC. Amino acid sequence: CASSWDYQTYNEQFF.

This rearrangement joins TRBV6-8 to TRBJ1-5; possible D gene TRBD1, 6 bases. The V end was cut by 7 bases, the J end by 2 bases, with 18 bases between. This CDR3 region has 16 residues. The germline V gene has CDR1 MNHGY and CDR2 SAAAGT. In DNA form, the CDR3 reads TGTGCCAGCACCCCTAAACAGGGCATCGGCAATCAGCCCCAGCATTTT. The encoded protein is CASTPKQGIGNQPQHF.

The chain combines TRBV30 with TRBJ1-2; a possible D gene is TRBD1 (5 bases). From germline, CDR1 is GTSNPN and CDR2 SVGIG (reference sequence). The CDR3 contains 14 residues. V was trimmed by 3 bases and J by 6 bases, leaving 17 bases between them. The CDR3 nucleotides read TGTGCCTGGAGGATGGGGGGGTCACAGAATGGCTACACCTTC. Protein: CAWRMGGSQNGYTF.

This clone rates as medium-sized. This specimen includes other DNA sequences encoding the same CDR3. V and J are TRBV11-3 and TRBJ2-1; 10 bases agree with TRBD2. The CDR3 runs 15 residues. Germline values: CDR1 SGHNT, CDR2 YENEEA. V lost 3 bases and J lost 6; bases outside the gene matches: 5. This chain's CDR3 is CASSLGSSGGNEQFF. In nucleotides, the CDR3 is TGTGCCAGCAGCTTGGGGTCTAGCGGGGGCAATGAGCAGTTCTTC.

The chain couples TRBV11-3 to TRBJ2-7, with a weak D call TRBD1 (8 bases). V was shortened by 3 bases and J by 6 bases, with 21 bases between the two germline ends. CDR3 length: 16 residues. CDR1 and CDR2 from the germline V gene are SGHNT and YENEEA. CDR3 sequence: CASSFSLGQGGIEQYV. The CDR3 region has the DNA TGTGCCAGCAGCTTTTCCCTTGGACAGGGAGGGATCGAGCAGTACGTC.

The chain recombines TRBV2 with TRBJ1-4; D may be TRBD1 (6 bases). Trimming took off 7 bases at V and 0 bases at J, with 9 bases between the two ends. Looked up from germline, CDR1 is SNHLY and CDR2 is FYNNEI. The CDR3 has 14 amino acids. This CDR3 reads CASKDSPTNEKLFF. DNA of the CDR3: TGTGCCAGCAAGGACAGCCCAACTAATGAAAAACTGTTTTTT.

In its sample, this clone was seen a few times. The rearrangement uses TRBV28 and TRBJ2-3, with TRBD1 matching over 9 bases. The CDR3 spans 15 residues. V gave up 6 bases and J gave up 0 bases; unmatched junction bases: 4. Germline loops: CDR1 MDHEN, CDR2 SYDVKM. The CDR3 spells CASSSGQGSTDTQYF. The CDR3 DNA follows: TGTGCCAGCAGCTCAGGACAGGGGAGCACAGATACGCAGTATTTT.

This clone was counted a few times. Other DNA sequences in the same sample also yield this CDR3. The genes are TRBV6-8 and TRBJ2-3, with TRBD2 matching 12 bases. Germline V gives CDR1 MNHGY, CDR2 SAAAGT. This CDR3 has 14 amino acids. The J segment lost 4 bases and the V segment lost 5 bases, leaving 1 base of the junction unmatched. The CDR3 coding sequence is TGTGCCAGCAGTGCTAGCGGGGGGGCAGATACGCAGTATTTT. This translates into CASSASGGADTQYF.

The chain is built from TRBV12-1 and TRBJ2-5; the table's D gene call, TRBD2, was not cross checked with the DNA. TRBV12-1 is noted as a pseudogene. The CDR3 is made up of 16 amino acids. The CDR3 is CASSFERTGNKETQYF. In nucleotides, the CDR3 is TGTGCCAGCAGCTTTGAACGGACTGGGAATAAAGAGACCCAGTACTTC.

This clone is labeled as medium-sized. The chain employs TRBV11-3 and TRBJ1-3; 7 bases fit TRBD1. J was trimmed by 4 bases and V by 4 bases; bases with no gene match: 7. From germline, CDR1 is SGHNT and CDR2 YENEEA. The CDR3 is 15 residues long. CDR3 residues: CASSSGTALGNTIYF. CDR3 DNA sequence: TGTGCCAGCAGCTCTGGGACAGCCTTAGGAAACACCATATATTTT.

By share, this clone ranks as medium-sized. The chain is built from TRBV12-2 and TRBJ1-5. TRBV12-2 is an annotated pseudogene. The length of the CDR3 is 14 residues. The CDR3 protein is CATKEEALGLPQHF. In DNA, the CDR3 is TGTGCCACCAAAGAGGAGGCGCTCGGGCTGCCCCAGCATTTT.

The chain's CDR3 is CASSAAGTGGYNEQFF. The CDR3 region has the DNA TGTGCCAGCTCGGCCGCCGGGACAGGGGGCTACAATGAGCAGTTCTTC. The V and J genes are TRBV18 and TRBJ2-1, with TRBD1 matching over 11 bases. The CDR3 has 16 amino acids. Per germline, CDR1 KGHSH and CDR2 LQKENI. V was pared by 6 bases and J by 3 bases, with 7 bases of the junction left unmatched.

This clone is large. The chain is built from TRBV6-8 and TRBJ1-1; 9 nucleotides align to TRBD1. Per the germline V gene, CDR1 is MNHGY and CDR2 is SAAAGT. There are 13 residues in the CDR3. V was pared by 5 bases and J by 4 bases, with 2 bases of the junction left unmatched. The CDR3 reads CASSTGGGTEAFF. CDR3 coding DNA: TGTGCCAGCAGTACAGGGGGCGGCACTGAAGCTTTCTTT.